This entry lists 27 T cell receptor beta chains sequenced from one sample in a study of T cells in Graves' hyperthyroidism and ophthalmopathy. What was amplified from RNA transcripts were TCR beta CDR3 regions. The HTBI set primed first-round TCR CDR3 RT-PCR. TCRdb re-called the multiplex PCR reads with MiXCR, one entry per CDR3 protein. The sample consists of approximately 740,000 distinct CDR3 sequences, 14% of them appearing once. The sequencing sample was made of blood. These receptors were taken from a woman under 30 with Graves' hyperthyroidism.

This clonotype appeared a few times. This rearrangement joins TRBV24-1 to TRBJ2-1; TRBD2 aligns across 7 bases. The CDR3 runs 13 residues. The trim removed 4 bases at V and 7 bases at J, leaving 3 bases unmatched. The germline V gene encodes CDR1 KGHDR and CDR2 SFDVKD. CDR3 coding DNA: TGTGCCACCAGTGACAGCGGGATAAATGAGCAGTTCTTC. This encodes CATSDSGINEQFF.

The chain links TRBV11-2 to TRBJ2-5; D is uncertain. The germline V and J ends were trimmed by 5 bases and 5 bases, with 18 bases remaining between them. The CDR3 has 15 residues. In germline, CDR1 is SGHAT, CDR2 FQNNGV. The CDR3 DNA reads as TGTGCCAGCAGCCCCGAAAATCCTACGGCTGAGACCCAGTACTTC. Amino acids: CASSPENPTAETQYF.

The chain is built from TRBV7-9 and TRBJ1-2, with D hard to call. Trimming shortened V by 0 bases and J by 6 bases, and 8 bases separated the two germline ends. The CDR3 has 13 residues. Germline-derived CDR1 and CDR2 are SEHNR and FQNEAQ (reference sequence). The chain's CDR3 is CASSLAHPNGYTF. The CDR3, as DNA: TGTGCCAGCAGCTTAGCTCACCCAAATGGCTACACCTTC.

This clonotype was seen only a few times. The chain combines TRBV28 with TRBJ1-1; D possibly corresponds to TRBD1 (6 bases). Germline V gene sequence: CDR1 MDHEN, CDR2 SYDVKM. The CDR3 is made up of 15 amino acids. Deletions cut 5 bases from V and 3 bases from J, with 16 bases between. CDR3: CASSSTGIGDTEAFF. The CDR3 DNA reads TGTGCCAGCAGTAGTACAGGGATTGGGGACACTGAAGCTTTCTTT.

V is TRBV18 and J is TRBJ2-7; 8 nucleotides line up with TRBD2. The CDR3 runs 15 residues. The V segment lost 2 bases and the J segment 5 bases; nucleotides outside the gene matches: 8. The germline CDR1 and CDR2 sequences are KGHSH and LQKENI. CDR3 loop: CASSPSGGFLNEQYF. The CDR3 DNA reads TGTGCCAGCTCACCAAGCGGGGGCTTTCTGAACGAGCAGTACTTC.

The sample holds many counts of this clonotype. The rearrangement joins TRBV11-1 to TRBJ1-1, with unresolved D. The CDR3 totals 13 residues. V shed 1 base and J shed 3 bases, with 6 bases lying between them. Germline assignment: CDR1 SGHAT and CDR2 FQDESV (reference sequence). The CDR3, as DNA: TGTGCCAGCAGCTTAGAGACTTACACTGAAGCTTTCTTT. It codes for CASSLETYTEAFF. The whole variable domain, remainder taken from reference TRBV11-1 and TRBJ1-1, is EAEVAQSPRYKITEKSQAVAFWCDPISGHATLYWYRQILGQGPELLVQFQDESVVDDSQLPKDRFSAERLKGVDSTLKIQPAELGDSAMYLCASSLETYTEAFFGQGTRLTVV.

This clonotype was detected many times. This chain connects TRBV30 to TRBJ2-7; the D gene is possibly TRBD2 (5 bases). CDR3 length equals 11 residues. Germline V gene data show CDR1 as GTSNPN and CDR2 as SVGIG (reference sequence). V was cut by 3 bases and J by 4 bases, with 7 bases left in between. The CDR3 reads CAWRTIYEQYF. Written as DNA, the CDR3 is TGTGCCTGGAGGACTATATACGAGCAGTACTTC. Full variable domain (remainder filled in from reference TRBV30 and TRBJ2-7): SQTIHQWPATLVQPVGSPLSLECTVEGTSNPNLYWYRQAAGRGLQLLFYSVGIGQISSEVPQNLSASRPQDRQFILSSKKLLLSDSGFYLCAWRTIYEQYFGPGTRLTVT.

This clonotype occurred a few times. V is TRBV6-1 and J is TRBJ1-2, with unresolved D. This CDR3 spans 12 amino acids. CDR1 is MNHNS, CDR2 SASEGT, per germline. V was cut by 6 bases and J by 0 bases, with 5 bases left in between. DNA of the CDR3: TGTGCCAGCAGGAAGTCTAACTATGGCTACACCTTC. It is translated as CASRKSNYGYTF.

V is TRBV2 and J is TRBJ2-7; D perhaps matches TRBD2 (5 bases). The CDR3 contains 13 residues. V shed 6 bases and J shed 5 bases, with 14 bases lying between them. Germline loops: CDR1 SNHLY, CDR2 FYNNEI. CDR3 sequence: CASRPTGVHEQYF. The CDR3 DNA is TGTGCCAGCAGGCCAACCGGGGTCCACGAGCAGTACTTC.

In this sample, this clonotype turned up a few times. The rearrangement links TRBV4-1 to TRBJ2-2; 11 nucleotides line up with TRBD2. The CDR3 runs to 15 residues. CDR1 MGHRA and CDR2 YSYEKL come from the germline V gene. J gave up 6 bases and V 3 bases, and 3 bases lay outside the gene matches. Here the CDR3 reads CASSHWGLAAGELFF. The CDR3 region has the DNA TGCGCCAGCAGCCACTGGGGACTAGCGGCCGGGGAGCTGTTTTTT.

This clonotype came up many times. The V and J genes are TRBV5-1 and TRBJ1-1; tentatively, D is TRBD1 (5 bases). Germline values: CDR1 SGHRS, CDR2 YFSETQ. This CDR3 contains 15 residues. Deletions cut 3 bases from V and 0 bases from J, with 12 bases between. The CDR3 sequence is CASSWGDSMNTEAFF. The CDR3 nucleotides read TGCGCCAGCAGCTGGGGTGACAGCATGAACACTGAAGCTTTCTTT.

This clonotype was observed many times. This chain joins TRBV11-2 and TRBJ2-1; D not resolved. The CDR3 covers 15 residues. The germline V gene has CDR1 SGHAT and CDR2 FQNNGV. Trimming shortened V by 1 base and J by 5 bases, and 12 bases separated the two germline ends. The CDR3, as DNA: TGTGCCAGCAGCTTAGTCTACTCATCCCACAATGAGCAGTTCTTC. As protein: CASSLVYSSHNEQFF.

This chain joins TRBV10-3 and TRBJ1-5; the D is unclear. This CDR3 has 12 amino acids. V lost 10 bases to trimming and J lost 0 bases, with 7 bases between them. In germline, CDR1 is ENHRY, CDR2 SYGVKD. CDR3 residues: CATRGSNQPQHF. DNA for the CDR3: TGTGCCACCCGGGGTAGCAATCAGCCCCAGCATTTT.

This clonotype was counted ten times or more. V is TRBV11-2 and J is TRBJ2-3, with D unclear. CDR1 is SGHAT and CDR2 is FQNNGV in the germline V gene. The V end was cut by 4 bases, the J end by 6 bases, with 11 bases between. The CDR3 consists of 13 residues. The CDR3 sequence is CASSSVRRDTQYF. CDR3 in DNA: TGTGCCAGCAGCTCAGTGCGGCGGGATACGCAGTATTTT.

This chain links TRBV29-1 with TRBJ2-3, with TRBD2 identical over 14 bases. Germline CDR1 and CDR2: SQVTM and ANQGSEA. Germline trimming cut 5 bases from V and 5 bases from J; bases unmatched to any gene: 6. The CDR3 sequence is 15 residues long. The CDR3 region is CSVRSGTSGRDTQYF. The CDR3 DNA follows: TGCAGCGTTAGGTCCGGGACTAGCGGGAGAGATACGCAGTATTTT.

This clonotype has a count of ten or more. The chain recombines TRBV2 with TRBJ1-5; TRBD1 matches at 8 bases. The germline V gene encodes CDR1 SNHLY and CDR2 FYNNEI. The junction had 4 bases not matched to a gene; V was cut back by 2 bases and J by 7 bases. This CDR3 is built from 14 residues. CDR3 amino acids: CASSEMDRVQPQHF. As DNA, the CDR3 is TGTGCCAGCAGTGAAATGGACAGGGTGCAGCCCCAGCATTTT.

In DNA form, the CDR3 reads TGTGCCAGCAAAACAATGGAGACCTACGAGCAGTACTTC. It encodes CASKTMETYEQYF. The rearrangement joins TRBV6-1 to TRBJ2-7; D uncertain. In germline, CDR1 is MNHNS, CDR2 SASEGT. The CDR3 extends over 13 amino acids. V was trimmed by 7 bases and J by 2 bases, leaving 12 bases between them.

The table lists this clonotype with a few counts. The chain is built from TRBV30 and TRBJ2-7, with 8 positions matching TRBD1. CDR3 length equals 15 residues. Germline CDR1 and CDR2: GTSNPN and SVGIG (reference sequence). The junction had 7 bases not matched to a gene; V was cut back by 1 base and J by 2 bases. The CDR3 sequence: CAWSAGTGITYEQYF. The CDR3 DNA sequence: TGTGCCTGGAGTGCCGGGACAGGAATAACCTACGAGCAGTACTTC.

This clonotype was seen only a few times. V gene TRBV7-9 combines with J gene TRBJ1-4; 9 nucleotides align to TRBD1. Trimming cost V 0 bases and J 3 bases; bases outside gene matches: 2. Looked up from germline, CDR1 is SEHNR and CDR2 is FQNEAQ (reference sequence). The CDR3 length is 16 residues. CDR3 protein: CASSLARDRANEKLFF. In DNA, the CDR3 is TGTGCCAGCAGCTTAGCCCGGGACAGGGCTAATGAAAAACTGTTTTTT.

The chain combines TRBV12-3 or TRBV12-4 with TRBJ1-2; weak D call: TRBD1 (5 bases). V was cut by 5 bases and J by 6 bases, with 19 bases left in between. The length of the CDR3 is 15 residues. The CDR3 protein is CASSHRQIPTDGYTF. CDR3 nucleotides: TGTGCCAGCAGTCACAGACAGATCCCGACGGATGGCTACACCTTC.

This clonotype was seen more than once but under ten times. The DNA of the CDR3 is TGTGCCAGCGTGGATGGCGGGATTCGGGCCTACGAGCAGTACTTC. It codes for CASVDGGIRAYEQYF. The chain uses TRBV6-1 and TRBJ2-7; D is possibly TRBD2 (6 bases). CDR3 length equals 15 residues. Germline V lookup: CDR1 MNHNS, CDR2 SASEGT. V lost 8 bases and J 2 bases, leaving 19 bases between the germline ends.

This rearrangement joins TRBV14 to TRBJ1-1, with TRBD1 identical over 7 bases. The CDR3 is 16 amino acids. CDR1 is SGHDN and CDR2 is FVKESK in the germline V gene. V lost 2 bases to trimming and J lost 7 bases; unmatched junction nucleotides: 13. CDR3 sequence (DNA): TGTGCCAGCAGCCAATCTTCGTCGAAAGGGGGCGGTGAAGCTTTCTTT. Its translation: CASSQSSSKGGGEAFF.

The rearrangement links TRBV24-1 to TRBJ2-4; D is uncertain. Germline CDR1 KGHDR, CDR2 SFDVKD. The CDR3 spans 13 residues. V lost 3 bases and J 5 bases, leaving 7 bases between the germline ends. The CDR3 protein is CATSDPTENIQYF. The CDR3 DNA is TGTGCCACCAGTGATCCTACAGAAAACATTCAGTACTTC.

This clonotype was counted a few times. This chain joins TRBV27 and TRBJ2-4; a possible D gene is TRBD1 (5 bases). The CDR3 contains 11 residues. Germline CDR1 is MNHEY and CDR2 is SMNVEV (reference sequence). V shed 6 bases and J shed 8 bases, with 8 bases lying between them. This chain's CDR3 is CASRQGYIQYF. The CDR3 DNA reads as TGTGCCAGCAGGCAGGGTTACATTCAGTACTTC.

Ten or more counts support this clonotype. The rearrangement joins TRBV20-1 to TRBJ2-1; 11 positions agree with TRBD2. The junction had 4 bases not matched to a gene; V was cut back by 5 bases and J by 7 bases. Germline V gene data show CDR1 as DFQATT and CDR2 as SNEGSKA (reference sequence). The CDR3 consists of 13 residues. This CDR3 reads CSARLAGGNEQFF. The DNA for the CDR3 is TGCAGTGCTCGGCTAGCGGGAGGAAATGAGCAGTTCTTC.

In its sample, this clonotype was seen a few times. CDR3 in DNA: TGCGCCACTTCTGCCGGGACAGGGTACAATGAGCAGTTCTTC. Protein: CATSAGTGYNEQFF. This sequence joins TRBV5-1 and TRBJ2-1; 9 bases map to TRBD1. Germline V gene lookup returns CDR1 SGHRS and CDR2 YFSETQ. This CDR3 region has 14 residues. The V segment lost 9 bases and the J segment 4 bases; nucleotides outside the gene matches: 8.

The rearrangement uses TRBV6-9 and TRBJ2-3, with 9 bases matching TRBD2. This CDR3 contains 17 residues. The V segment lost 3 bases and the J segment 3 bases; nucleotides outside the gene matches: 10. Per the germline V gene, CDR1 is MNHGY and CDR2 is SVAAGI. The CDR3 DNA reads TGTGCCAGCAGTTACGGGTCGGCGGGAGGGCTTACAGATACGCAGTATTTT. As protein: CASSYGSAGGLTDTQYF.